The sample holds many counts of the clone carrying this T cell receptor (beta chain). What it binds is not known. This CDR3 spans 14 amino acids. The germline CDR1 and CDR2 sequences are LNHDA and SQIVND (reference sequence). The V gene end was trimmed by 5 bases and the J gene end by 3 bases; junction bases not matched to a gene: 3. The data belong to a study of Graves' ophthalmopathy and Graves' hyperthyroidism. RNA served as the template for amplifying TCR beta CDR3 regions. Investigators did first-round RT-PCR with HTBI primers, then second-round multiplex PCR. MiXCR, applied by TCRdb to the multiplex PCR reads, yields one record per CDR3 protein. The table has about 380,000 distinct CDR3 sequences, 15% seen once. Overall study results and limits: Most expanded clonotypes in thyroid above 0.001 frequency also showed up in blood.

Sequenced input: peripheral blood. The gene calls are TRBV19 and TRBJ1-5; 8 nucleotides align to TRBD1. The TCR comes from a woman younger than 35 with stable Graves' hyperthyroidism. The CDR3 protein is CASSGQGFNQPQHF. The CDR3 region has the DNA TGTGCCAGTAGTGGACAGGGATTCAATCAGCCCCAGCATTTT.